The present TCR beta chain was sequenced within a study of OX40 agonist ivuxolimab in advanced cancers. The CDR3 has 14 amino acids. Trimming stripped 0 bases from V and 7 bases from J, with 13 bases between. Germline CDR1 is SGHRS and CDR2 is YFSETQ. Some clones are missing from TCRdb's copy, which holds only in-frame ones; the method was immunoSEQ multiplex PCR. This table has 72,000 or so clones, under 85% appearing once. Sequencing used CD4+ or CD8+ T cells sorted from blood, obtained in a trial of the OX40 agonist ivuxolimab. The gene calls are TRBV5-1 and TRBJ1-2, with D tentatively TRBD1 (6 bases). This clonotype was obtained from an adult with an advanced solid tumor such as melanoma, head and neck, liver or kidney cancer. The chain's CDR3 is CASSLEEGVVGYTF. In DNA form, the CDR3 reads TGCGCCAGCAGCTTGGAAGAGGGGGTAGTTGGCTACACCTTC.